This T cell receptor beta chain was observed in a study of T cell responses to AZD1222 COVID-19 vaccine. The protocol was immunoSEQ multiplex PCR, while the TCRdb copy is restricted to in-frame clones and leaves out a portion. This table holds roughly 80,000 clones, just over 90% found once. Germline-derived CDR1 and CDR2 are SGHRS and YFSETQ. This CDR3 region has 14 residues. Trimming at V came to 4 bases and at J to 3 bases, leaving 6 bases not matched to a gene. The specimen was peripheral blood, collected 28 days after the second AZD1222 dose. The chain links TRBV5-1 to TRBJ1-1; 7 nucleotides agree with TRBD1. This clonotype was obtained from an adult who received the AZD1222 COVID-19 vaccine. The chain's CDR3 is CASSRDSGDTEAFF. CDR3 in DNA: TGCGCCAGCAGCCGGGACAGCGGGGACACTGAAGCTTTCTTT.